This is a list of T cell receptor beta chains from one sample in a study of cytomegalovirus exposure and HLA in healthy donors. The method was immunoSEQ multiplex PCR; TCRdb's version includes in-frame clones alone and lacks a portion of them. This table holds about 140,000 clones, about 80% found once. The sample comprised PBMCs. The receptors were gathered from a man aged 25 to 45 in good health and CMV-seropositive. Both conserved end residues are part of each CDR3. Fields, in order: V gene, J gene, D gene, clone size, CDR3 protein, CDR3 DNA. D genes are given only for firm matches. Clone size is shown for a subset of rows, as once, few, many or a class of expanded clone.

TRBV19,TRBJ1-1,-,few,CASSQRENTEAFF,TGTGCCAGTAGTCAGAGGGAGAACACTGAAGCTTTCTTT
TRBV5-8,TRBJ1-4,-,-,CASSLPGQTTNEKLFF,TGTGCCAGCAGCTTGCCCGGACAGACAACTAATGAAAAACTGTTTTTT
TRBV6-5,TRBJ2-7,-,-,CASSPRRDEQYF,TGTGCCAGCAGCCCGCGGCGGGACGAGCAGTACTTC
TRBV7-2,TRBJ2-7,-,few,CASRFSAVSSYEQYF,TGTGCCAGCAGGTTCTCGGCGGTGAGCTCCTACGAGCAGTACTTC
TRBV30,TRBJ2-3,-,-,CAWSPATGAHTDTQYF,TGTGCCTGGAGTCCAGCGACAGGCGCTCACACAGATACGCAGTATTTT
TRBV5-4,TRBJ2-7,TRBD1,-,CASSPRGQLPYEQYF,TGTGCCAGCAGCCCGAGGGGGCAGCTCCCTTACGAGCAGTACTTC
TRBV2,TRBJ2-7,TRBD1,-,CASTALNGQGADEQYF,TGTGCCAGCACGGCCCTAAATGGACAGGGGGCTGACGAGCAGTACTTC
TRBV28,TRBJ2-1,-,-,CASSSSRDEQFF,TGTGCCAGCAGTTCGAGCCGAGATGAGCAGTTCTTC
TRBV7-6,TRBJ2-5,-,-,CASSRAPQGNQETQYF,TGTGCCAGCAGCCGAGCCCCCCAGGGAAACCAAGAGACCCAGTACTTC
TRBV5-1,TRBJ1-1,-,-,CASSLAGQNTEAFF,TGCGCCAGCAGCTTAGCCGGACAGAACACTGAAGCTTTCTTT
TRBV28,TRBJ1-5,TRBD1,medium-sized,CASRAEDRDNQPQHF,TGTGCCAGCAGGGCGGAGGACAGGGACAATCAGCCCCAGCATTTT
TRBV6-5,TRBJ1-6,TRBD1,-,CASSRTGGRSPLHF,TGTGCCAGCAGTCGTACAGGGGGGCGTTCACCCCTCCACTTT
TRBV7-8,TRBJ1-5,-,-,CASSLGRGNQPQHF,TGTGCCAGCAGCTTAGGTCGGGGAAATCAGCCCCAGCATTTT
TRBV9,TRBJ2-1,-,-,CASSVELGSYNEQFF,TGTGCCAGCAGCGTAGAGCTCGGCTCCTACAATGAGCAGTTCTTC
TRBV6-4,TRBJ2-5,TRBD2,-,CASSDVAGGLETQYF,TGTGCCAGTAGTGACGTAGCGGGGGGGCTAGAGACCCAGTACTTC
TRBV6-5,TRBJ2-7,-,once,CASSYLQESYEQYF,TGTGCCAGCAGTTACTTACAGGAGTCCTACGAGCAGTACTTC
TRBV28,TRBJ1-5,TRBD1,-,CASRSPGQGDHQPQHF,TGTGCCAGCAGATCTCCGGGACAGGGGGATCATCAGCCCCAGCATTTT
TRBV7-8,TRBJ1-1,-,few,CASSFGTEAFF,TGTGCCAGCAGCTTCGGCACTGAAGCTTTCTTT
TRBV28,TRBJ2-3,-,-,CASSWGVTQYF,TGTGCCAGCAGTTGGGGGGTGACGCAGTATTTT
TRBV7-8,TRBJ1-5,-,-,CASSPAGWQNQPQHF,TGTGCCAGCAGCCCGGCGGGGTGGCAGAATCAGCCCCAGCATTTT
TRBV7-9,TRBJ2-5,-,-,CASTGNQETQYF,TGTGCCAGCACAGGGAACCAAGAGACCCAGTACTTC
TRBV7-9,TRBJ1-4,-,-,CASSSWVGGPINEKLFF,TGTGCCAGCAGCTCTTGGGTGGGAGGCCCCATTAATGAAAAACTGTTTTTT
TRBV28,TRBJ2-2,-,-,CASSQLSRKNTGELFF,TGTGCCAGCAGCCAACTTAGCCGGAAGAACACCGGGGAGCTGTTTTTT
TRBV7-3,TRBJ2-7,-,-,CASSLNRDSQARPYEQYF,TGTGCCAGCAGCTTAAATCGGGACTCTCAGGCAAGACCCTACGAGCAGTACTTC
TRBV6-1,TRBJ2-7,-,few,CASSPAGKTYEQYF,TGTGCCAGCAGTCCGGCGGGGAAAACCTACGAGCAGTACTTC
TRBV7-2,TRBJ1-3,TRBD1,few,CASRVQGTGNTIYF,TGTGCCAGCAGGGTACAGGGGACTGGAAACACCATATATTTT
TRBV11-1,TRBJ2-3,TRBD1,-,CASSQGQASDTQYF,TGTGCCAGCAGCCAAGGACAGGCATCGGATACGCAGTATTTT
TRBV5-1,TRBJ1-1,-,few,CASSYETNTEAFF,TGCGCCAGCAGCTACGAGACAAACACTGAAGCTTTCTTT
TRBV28,TRBJ1-4,-,few,CASRRAGKEKLFF,TGTGCCAGCCGTCGGGCAGGGAAGGAAAAACTGTTTTTT